Listed here are 22 T cell receptor beta chains from one sample, sequenced in a study of OX40 agonist ivuxolimab in advanced cancers. Library creation used the immunoSEQ multiplex PCR assay. Here the immuneACCESS table is served through TCRdb, limited to in-frame sequences with V and J called. Missing clones are a known gap in these copies; in checked studies unresolved V genes cover under half, and the rest lacks a known reason. The table for this sample lists 66,000 or so clones; 85% of them were counted only once. Roughly 3.9% of the sample lies in the top ten. Sequencing was performed on CD4+ or CD8+ T cells sorted from blood, taken in a trial of the OX40 agonist ivuxolimab. These receptors were collected from an adult with an advanced solid tumor such as melanoma, head and neck, liver or kidney cancer.

The chain joins TRBV7-2 to TRBJ2-5; 7 bases map to TRBD1. CDR1 is SGHTA and CDR2 is FQGNSA in the germline V gene. The J segment lost 4 bases and the V segment lost 4 bases, leaving 0 bases of the junction unmatched. The CDR3 spans 12 residues. DNA of the CDR3: TGTGCCAGCAGCTACAGGGGAGAGACCCAGTACTTC. Translating it yields CASSYRGETQYF.

The CDR3 bases are TGTGCCAGCCTACCGGGGGGCACCTACAATGAGCAGTTCTTC. Residues: CASLPGGTYNEQFF. The chain uses TRBV6-1 and TRBJ2-1, with TRBD2 as a possible D gene (7 bases). V shed 8 bases and J shed 2 bases, with 13 bases lying between them. This CDR3 has 14 amino acids. Germline lookup yields CDR1 MNHNS and CDR2 SASEGT.

The CDR3 bases are TGTGCCAGCAGACGACAGGGCATGAACACTGAAGCTTTCTTT. This gives the protein CASRRQGMNTEAFF. The chain is built from TRBV28 and TRBJ1-1; TRBD1 agrees at 7 bases. From germline, CDR1 is MDHEN and CDR2 SYDVKM. The CDR3 length is 14 residues. Losses at the gene ends were 6 bases for V and 0 bases for J; bases not matched to a gene: 4.

The chain combines TRBV2 with TRBJ2-5; TRBD1 matches 7 bases. V shed 6 bases and J 3 bases; nucleotides not matched to a gene: 7. Germline CDR1 SNHLY, CDR2 FYNNEI. The CDR3 is 14 residues long. CDR3: CASRKTGIEETQYF. CDR3 DNA sequence: TGTGCCAGCAGGAAGACAGGGATTGAAGAGACCCAGTACTTC. Combining the CDR3 with reference TRBV2 and TRBJ2-5 gives the whole variable domain EPEVTQTPSHQVTQMGQEVILRCVPISNHLYFYWYRQILGQKVEFLVSFYNNEISEKSEIFDDQFSVERPDGSNFTLKIRSTKLEDSAMYFCASRKTGIEETQYFGPGTRLLVL.

The V call is TRBV7-2, the J call TRBJ1-1, with a possible D match to TRBD1 (6 bases). Germline V CDR1 and CDR2: SGHTA, FQGNSA. The CDR3 length is 13 residues. V was clipped by 1 base and J by 4 bases, with 7 bases between them. Here the CDR3 reads CASSLEGGTEAFF. CDR3 in DNA: TGTGCCAGCAGCTTAGAGGGGGGCACTGAAGCTTTCTTT.

The V call is TRBV28, the J call TRBJ2-5; no firm D call. The germline V gene has CDR1 MDHEN and CDR2 SYDVKM. The ends were cut back, 7 bases at V and 5 bases at J, with 11 bases in the middle. CDR3 length: 12 amino acids. The CDR3 reads CASTTYPETQYF. CDR3 DNA: TGTGCCAGCACCACCTACCCGGAGACCCAGTACTTC.

The chain uses TRBV18 and TRBJ1-5; no clear D. V was shortened by 3 bases and J by 3 bases, with 6 bases between the two germline ends. Germline CDR1 is KGHSH and CDR2 is LQKENI. The CDR3 is 13 amino acids. This chain's CDR3 is CASSPDINQPQHF. The DNA of the CDR3 is TGTGCCAGCTCACCCGACATCAATCAGCCCCAGCATTTT.

The V gene is TRBV10-3, the J gene TRBJ1-1; D perhaps matches TRBD1 (6 bases). The CDR3 sequence is 13 residues long. The ends were cut back, 7 bases at V and 4 bases at J, with 13 bases in the middle. The germline V gene has CDR1 ENHRY and CDR2 SYGVKD. The CDR3, as DNA: TGTGCCATCAATTCAGGGGCCGGCACTGAAGCTTTCTTT. It specifies CAINSGAGTEAFF.

The chain recombines TRBV6-1 with TRBJ2-1, with D unclear. This CDR3 is built from 13 residues. The V gene's germline CDR1 is MNHNS and CDR2 SASEGT. The germline V and J ends were trimmed by 5 bases and 2 bases, with 7 bases remaining between them. The DNA of the CDR3 is TGTGCCAGCAGTCTTGGCCCCTACAATGAGCAGTTCTTC. Translating it yields CASSLGPYNEQFF.

The genes are TRBV18 and TRBJ1-4; D is unclear. Germline-derived CDR1 and CDR2 are KGHSH and LQKENI. The length of the CDR3 is 17 residues. V was clipped by 3 bases and J by 4 bases, with 18 bases between them. CDR3 protein: CASSPLPGPSFNEKLFF. The DNA of the CDR3 is TGTGCCAGCTCACCTCTGCCCGGACCTAGCTTTAATGAAAAACTGTTTTTT.

This chain joins TRBV2 and TRBJ2-1, with 7 bases lining up with TRBD1. The V segment lost 7 bases and the J segment 7 bases; nucleotides outside the gene matches: 4. Germline loops: CDR1 SNHLY, CDR2 FYNNEI. This CDR3 has 12 amino acids. The CDR3, as DNA: TGTGCCAGCAACAGGGGCGAAAATGAGCAGTTCTTC. Translating gives CASNRGENEQFF.

The rearrangement joins TRBV10-3 to TRBJ1-2, with D unclear. The CDR3 runs 11 residues. Germline CDR1 ENHRY, CDR2 SYGVKD. Trimming pared 2 bases from V and 3 bases from J, leaving 1 base between. Here the CDR3 DNA reads TGTGCCATCAGTGAGGACTATGGCTACACCTTC. Its translation is CAISEDYGYTF.

This clone came up many times. The chain employs TRBV7-2 and TRBJ1-2; the D gene is possibly TRBD1 (5 bases). V lost 1 base and J lost 4, with 16 bases in between. The V gene's germline CDR1 is SGHTA and CDR2 FQGNSA. This CDR3 is built from 16 residues. As DNA, the CDR3 is TGTGCCAGCAGCTTAGGGACATCCACCTGGGGCTATGGCTACACCTTC. Protein sequence: CASSLGTSTWGYGYTF.

The V call is TRBV19, the J call TRBJ2-2, with 10 bases lining up with TRBD1. Germline V CDR1 and CDR2: LNHDA, SQIVND (reference sequence). J gave up 0 bases and V 5 bases, and 6 bases lay outside the gene matches. This CDR3 region has 17 residues. This chain's CDR3 is CASSGDRGPPNTGELFF. The CDR3 nucleotides are TGTGCCAGTAGTGGGGACAGGGGTCCGCCGAACACCGGGGAGCTGTTTTTT.

This sequence joins TRBV7-2 and TRBJ1-2; 12 bases agree with TRBD1. CDR3 size: 15 residues. With 6 bases clipped from V and 8 bases from J, the junction kept 10 bases outside the gene matches. The germline V gene has CDR1 SGHTA and CDR2 FQGNSA. The chain's CDR3 is CASRLAGQGAEGYTF. In DNA form, the CDR3 reads TGTGCCAGCAGGCTAGCGGGACAGGGGGCTGAAGGCTACACCTTC. The full variable domain, in which reference TRBV7-2 and TRBJ1-2 provide the parts outside the CDR3, is GAGVSQSPSNKVTEKGKDVELRCDPISGHTALYWYRQSLGQGLEFLIYFQGNSAPDKSGLPSDRFSAERTGGSVSTLTIQRTQQEDSAVYLCASRLAGQGAEGYTFGSGTRLTVV.

The chain combines TRBV6-5 with TRBJ1-5, with 7 nucleotides matching TRBD1. V gave up 6 bases and J gave up 0 bases; unmatched junction bases: 5. This CDR3 has 15 residues. CDR1 is MNHEY and CDR2 is SVGAGI in the germline V gene. This chain's CDR3 is CASRDRFPSNQPQHF. For the CDR3, the DNA is TGTGCCAGCAGGGACAGGTTCCCTAGCAATCAGCCCCAGCATTTT.

This chain connects TRBV18 to TRBJ1-1; 7 bases align to TRBD1. The germline gives CDR1 KGHSH, CDR2 LQKENI. With 6 bases clipped from V and 1 base from J, the junction kept 5 bases outside the gene matches. This CDR3 is built from 14 residues. The CDR3 coding sequence is TGTGCCAGCTCTCAGGACAGGTCGAACACTGAAGCTTTCTTT. Encoded protein: CASSQDRSNTEAFF.

The chain is built from TRBV19 and TRBJ2-2; 8 bases agree with TRBD1. Germline CDR1 reads LNHDA; CDR2 reads SQIVND (reference sequence). V trimming: 5 bases; J trimming: 1 base; junction bases outside the gene matches: 3. The CDR3 has 15 amino acids. The CDR3 loop reads CASSVGTGNTGELFF. The CDR3 nucleotides are TGTGCCAGTAGTGTTGGGACAGGGAACACCGGGGAGCTGTTTTTT.

V gene TRBV6-5 combines with J gene TRBJ1-1; TRBD1 might be the D (6 bases). Germline lookup yields CDR1 MNHEY and CDR2 SVGAGI. The CDR3 is made up of 13 amino acids. V was cut by 2 bases and J by 5 bases, with 9 bases left in between. CDR3 bases: TGTGCCAGCAGTTACGGGGGCGAGACTGAAGCTTTCTTT. It translates to CASSYGGETEAFF.

The rearrangement joins TRBV14 to TRBJ1-2; 7 nucleotides align to TRBD1. With 1 base clipped from V and 4 bases from J, the junction kept 3 bases outside the gene matches. The CDR3 spans 14 residues. Germline V gene sequence: CDR1 SGHDN, CDR2 FVKESK. The CDR3 bases are TGTGCCAGCAGCCAAGTCCCAGGGGGCTATGGCTACACCTTC. Its translation: CASSQVPGGYGYTF.

The DNA of the CDR3 is TGTGCCAGCAGTCTGGGGGGAGACAATGAGCAGTTCTTC. It codes for CASSLGGDNEQFF. The rearrangement uses TRBV28 and TRBJ2-1; possibly TRBD2 for D (6 bases). Germline CDR1 and CDR2: MDHEN and SYDVKM. This CDR3 has 13 amino acids. The ends were cut back, 5 bases at V and 5 bases at J, with 10 bases in the middle.

The chain is built from TRBV14 and TRBJ1-2; no reliable D call. V shed 0 bases and J shed 3 bases, with 8 bases lying between them. This CDR3 spans 14 amino acids. In germline, CDR1 is SGHDN, CDR2 FVKESK. This CDR3 reads CASSQDGNYYGYTF. Here the CDR3 DNA reads TGTGCCAGCAGCCAAGACGGTAACTACTATGGCTACACCTTC. The entire variable domain, with the rest obtained from reference TRBV14 and TRBJ1-2, is as follows: EAGVTQFPSHSVIEKGQTVTLRCDPISGHDNLYWYRRVMGKEIKFLLHFVKESKQDESGMPNNRFLAERTGGTYSTLKVQPAELEDSGVYFCASSQDGNYYGYTFGSGTRLTVV.